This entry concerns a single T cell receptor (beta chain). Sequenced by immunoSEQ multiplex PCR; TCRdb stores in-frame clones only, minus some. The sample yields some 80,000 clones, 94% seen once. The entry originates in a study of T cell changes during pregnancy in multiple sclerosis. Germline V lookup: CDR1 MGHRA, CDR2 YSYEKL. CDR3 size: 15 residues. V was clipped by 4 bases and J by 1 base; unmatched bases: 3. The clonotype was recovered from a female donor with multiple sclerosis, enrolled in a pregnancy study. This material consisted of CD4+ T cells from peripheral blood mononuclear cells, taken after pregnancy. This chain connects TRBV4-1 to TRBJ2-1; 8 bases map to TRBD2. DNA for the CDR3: TGCGCCAGCAGCCCGAGCGGGAGTTCCTACAATGAGCAGTTCTTC. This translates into CASSPSGSSYNEQFF.